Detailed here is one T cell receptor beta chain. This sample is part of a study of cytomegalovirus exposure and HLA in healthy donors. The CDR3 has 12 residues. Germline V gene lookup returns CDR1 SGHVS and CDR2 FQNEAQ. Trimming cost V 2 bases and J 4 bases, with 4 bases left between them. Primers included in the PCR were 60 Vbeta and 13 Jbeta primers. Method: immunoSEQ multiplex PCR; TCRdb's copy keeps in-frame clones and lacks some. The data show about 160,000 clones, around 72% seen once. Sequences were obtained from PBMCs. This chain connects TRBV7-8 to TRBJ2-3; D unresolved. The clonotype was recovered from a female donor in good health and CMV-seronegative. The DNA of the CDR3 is TGTGCCAGCAGCTTATCTTCAGATACGCAGTATTTT. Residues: CASSLSSDTQYF.